The rows below give T cell receptor beta chains drawn from one sample of a study of identical twins. In TCRdb, the 5' RACE reads were re-called with MiXCR into one record per CDR3 protein. The table shows some 440,000 distinct CDR3 sequences, with more than 20% occurring only once. This sample was shared with a second study, whose subject was T cells expressing NK-cell markers.

Sequencing input: CD4+ T cells sorted from blood. The receptors derive from a woman aged 18-35 years in good health. The CDR3 runs from the conserved cysteine through the conserved F or W. D genes are given only for firm matches. Rows may omit the clone size; those that give it use once, few, many or a size class.

TRBV6-1	-	few	TRBJ1-1	CASAATGTRTEAFF	TGTGCCAGCGCGGCGACCGGGACACGGACTGAAGCTTTCTTT
TRBV18	-	few	TRBJ2-2	CASSPNSFTGELFF	TGTGCCAGCTCACCGAACTCGTTCACCGGGGAGCTGTTTTTT
TRBV14	-	-	TRBJ2-3	CASSQERGSGLLTDTQYF	TGTGCCAGCAGCCAAGAGAGGGGCAGCGGGCTCCTCACAGATACGCAGTATTTT
TRBV5-1	-	-	TRBJ2-5	CASRVVGETQYF	TGCGCCAGCAGAGTGGTGGGCGAGACCCAGTACTTC
TRBV2	-	few	TRBJ2-2	CASSEEAVGTGELFF	TGTGCCAGCAGTGAAGAGGCGGTGGGAACCGGGGAGCTGTTTTTT
TRBV7-7	-	-	TRBJ2-3	CASSQDSGTDTQYF	TGTGCTAGCAGCCAGGACAGCGGCACAGATACGCAGTATTTT
TRBV9	-	-	TRBJ2-3	CASSVHRGSTDTQYF	TGTGCCAGCAGCGTTCACCGGGGTAGCACAGATACGCAGTATTTT
TRBV29-1	TRBD2	-	TRBJ2-3	CSAWTSGRLKQYF	TGCAGCGCCTGGACTAGCGGGAGGTTGAAGCAGTATTTT
TRBV27	TRBD2	few	TRBJ2-7	CASSTLAGVHEQYF	TGTGCCAGCAGTACTCTTGCGGGAGTTCACGAGCAGTACTTC
TRBV7-2	-	few	TRBJ2-1	CASSLVDGNEQFF	TGTGCCAGCAGCTTGGTAGACGGAAATGAGCAGTTCTTC
TRBV6-5	TRBD2	-	TRBJ2-5	CASRYRTSGSTETQYF	TGTGCCAGCAGGTATCGGACTAGCGGGAGTACTGAGACCCAGTACTTC
TRBV5-1	TRBD1	few	TRBJ2-2	CASSLGVGQDTGELFF	TGCGCCAGCAGCTTGGGCGTGGGACAGGACACCGGGGAGCTGTTTTTT
TRBV7-9	-	-	TRBJ2-3	CASSPTRLLNTQYF	TGTGCCAGCAGCCCAACCCGACTCCTGAATACGCAGTATTTT
TRBV7-2	TRBD1	few	TRBJ1-3	CASSFTGVNSGNTIYF	TGTGCCAGCAGCTTTACAGGGGTGAACTCTGGAAACACCATATATTTT
TRBV5-6	-	once	TRBJ1-1	CASSWGFRGGDTEAFF	TGTGCCAGCAGCTGGGGTTTCAGGGGAGGGGACACTGAAGCTTTCTTT
TRBV20-1	-	-	TRBJ2-5	CSGYPGGLDQETQYF	TGCAGTGGATACCCAGGGGGGCTGGACCAAGAGACCCAGTACTTC
TRBV28	TRBD1	-	TRBJ2-5	CASSLAPRDRVYF	TGTGCCAGCAGTTTGGCACCTCGGGACAGGGTGTACTTC
TRBV10-3	-	-	TRBJ2-7	CAISESLGKAYEQYF	TGTGCCATCAGTGAGTCCCTAGGCAAAGCCTACGAGCAGTACTTC
TRBV6-2/TRBV6-3	-	-	TRBJ2-2	CASSYGRTTGELFF	TGTGCCAGCAGTTACGGCAGGACCACCGGGGAGCTGTTTTTT
TRBV20-1	TRBD2	few	TRBJ2-5	CSAQRGETQYF	TGCAGTGCTCAGCGGGGGGAGACCCAGTACTTC
TRBV15	TRBD2	-	TRBJ2-1	CATSSGRASYNEQFF	TGTGCCACCAGCAGCGGGAGGGCCTCCTACAATGAGCAGTTCTTC
TRBV12-3/TRBV12-4	TRBD2	few	TRBJ2-1	CASSFRAGGRYEQFF	TGTGCCAGCAGTTTTAGAGCGGGGGGGCGGTATGAGCAGTTCTTC
TRBV18	-	-	TRBJ2-7	CASSPPSGASYEQYF	TGTGCCAGCTCACCACCCTCAGGGGCCAGCTACGAGCAGTACTTC
TRBV5-6	-	-	TRBJ2-2	CASSPFGGPGTGELFF	TGTGCCAGCAGCCCGTTCGGGGGGCCCGGGACCGGGGAGCTGTTTTTT
TRBV29-1	TRBD2	-	TRBJ2-3	CSVPPRLAGDGDTQYF	TGCAGCGTCCCCCCACGTCTAGCGGGAGACGGGGATACGCAGTATTTT
TRBV4-2	TRBD2	-	TRBJ2-1	CASSRRLAGGDEQFF	TGTGCCAGCAGCCGCCGCCTAGCGGGGGGAGATGAGCAGTTCTTC
TRBV12-3/TRBV12-4	-	few	TRBJ2-5	CASSFRDTGETQYF	TGTGCCAGCAGTTTCCGGGACACGGGAGAGACCCAGTACTTC
TRBV7-2	TRBD1	few	TRBJ1-2	CASSFGQGIFLHGYTF	TGTGCCAGCAGCTTTGGACAGGGAATATTCCTCCATGGCTACACCTTC
TRBV10-3	TRBD1	once	TRBJ1-2	CATDWTGENGYTF	TGTGCCACCGACTGGACAGGGGAGAATGGCTACACCTTC
TRBV10-3	-	-	TRBJ2-7	CAIGRQTYEQYF	TGTGCCATCGGGAGACAGACGTACGAGCAGTACTTC
TRBV20-1	-	-	TRBJ2-1	CSARGPLYNEQFF	TGCAGTGCTAGAGGGCCCCTTTACAATGAGCAGTTCTTC
TRBV6-5	-	few	TRBJ1-1	CASSYSGRSSNTEAFF	TGTGCCAGCAGTTACTCGGGCAGGTCTTCGAACACTGAAGCTTTCTTT
TRBV29-1	-	-	TRBJ2-5	CSAGTAQETQYF	TGCAGCGCAGGGACGGCCCAAGAGACCCAGTACTTC
TRBV6-5	TRBD2	few	TRBJ2-3	CASSYRSGGPTDTQYF	TGTGCCAGCAGTTACCGAAGCGGGGGGCCCACAGATACGCAGTATTTT
TRBV12-3/TRBV12-4	-	-	TRBJ2-3	CASSLGGRVDTQYF	TGTGCCAGCAGTTTAGGCGGCAGGGTCGATACGCAGTATTTT
TRBV29-1	-	few	TRBJ1-1	CSAYREYTEAFF	TGCAGCGCTTACAGGGAATACACTGAAGCTTTCTTT
TRBV12-3/TRBV12-4	-	-	TRBJ2-3	CASSPRREPRTDTQYF	TGTGCCAGCAGCCCTCGACGAGAACCACGCACAGATACGCAGTATTTT
TRBV12-5	-	few	TRBJ2-1	CASGLVRGYNEQFF	TGTGCTAGTGGTTTGGTACGCGGGTACAATGAGCAGTTCTTC
TRBV6-1	TRBD1	few	TRBJ2-5	CASTQIRDSRETQYF	TGTGCCAGCACCCAGATCCGGGACAGCAGAGAGACCCAGTACTTC
TRBV20-1	TRBD1	few	TRBJ2-3	CSASPIDRATMDTQYF	TGCAGTGCTAGTCCGATTGACAGGGCGACAATGGATACGCAGTATTTT
TRBV6-5	-	-	TRBJ1-4	CASSYSGTKGEKLFF	TGTGCCAGCAGTTACTCCGGGACAAAGGGTGAAAAACTGTTTTTT
TRBV12-3/TRBV12-4	-	-	TRBJ2-2	CASSDRTNTGELFF	TGTGCCAGCAGTGACAGAACGAACACCGGGGAGCTGTTTTTT
TRBV9	TRBD2	-	TRBJ2-5	CASSRRPGGSQETQYF	TGTGCCAGCAGCCGGCGACCGGGGGGGTCCCAAGAGACCCAGTACTTC
TRBV12-3/TRBV12-4	TRBD1	many	TRBJ1-6	CASSNRGQGDSPLHF	TGTGCCAGCAGTAACAGGGGGCAAGGGGATTCACCCCTCCACTTT
TRBV6-1	-	-	TRBJ1-5	CASRADIVSNQPQHF	TGTGCCAGCAGGGCGGACATTGTTAGCAATCAGCCCCAGCATTTT
TRBV18	TRBD1	-	TRBJ2-1	CASSPDRVVEQFF	TGTGCCAGCTCACCAGACAGGGTCGTTGAGCAGTTCTTC
TRBV6-2/TRBV6-3	-	few	TRBJ1-5	CASSYGGRGPSNQPQHF	TGTGCCAGCAGTTACGGGGGTCGAGGCCCTAGCAATCAGCCCCAGCATTTT
TRBV10-2	TRBD2	-	TRBJ2-7	CASSRGSSGDYYEQYF	TGCGCCAGCAGCCGAGGATCTAGCGGAGACTACTACGAGCAGTACTTC
TRBV5-1	-	-	TRBJ2-7	CASSLVPGLYEQYF	TGCGCCAGCAGCTTGGTGCCGGGGCTCTACGAGCAGTACTTC
TRBV29-1	TRBD1	few	TRBJ1-2	CSAPETGTAYGYTF	TGCAGCGCCCCAGAAACCGGGACAGCCTATGGCTACACCTTC
TRBV11-3	-	-	TRBJ2-7	CASSSGAQEQYF	TGTGCCAGCAGCTCAGGGGCTCAAGAGCAGTACTTC
TRBV10-3	-	-	TRBJ1-1	CAIHRDPNTEAFF	TGTGCCATCCACAGGGACCCGAACACTGAAGCTTTCTTT
TRBV24-1	-	-	TRBJ1-1	CATFNPTGFEAFF	TGTGCCACCTTCAATCCGACGGGTTTTGAAGCTTTCTTT
TRBV5-1	-	-	TRBJ2-2	CASSLEYAFANTGELFF	TGCGCCAGCAGCTTGGAGTACGCATTCGCGAACACCGGGGAGCTGTTTTTT
TRBV5-4	TRBD1	few	TRBJ2-3	CASSRRQGSGTDTQYF	TGTGCCAGCAGCCGCCGACAGGGGTCGGGCACAGATACGCAGTATTTT
TRBV20-1	-	-	TRBJ2-5	CSAKLQDPETQYF	TGCAGTGCCAAACTACAGGATCCAGAGACCCAGTACTTC
TRBV20-1	TRBD1	-	TRBJ2-5	CSASRTGKETQYF	TGCAGTGCTTCCCGGACAGGGAAAGAGACCCAGTACTTC
TRBV9	-	-	TRBJ2-2	CASSAYPRVSNTGELFF	TGTGCCAGCAGCGCCTATCCCCGGGTTTCGAACACCGGGGAGCTGTTTTTT
TRBV6-1	-	-	TRBJ1-1	CASRDSADSEAFF	TGTGCCAGCAGGGATTCGGCGGACAGTGAAGCTTTCTTT
TRBV5-1	-	-	TRBJ2-5	CASSLLVQETQYF	TGTGCCAGCAGTTTACTGGTGCAAGAGACCCAGTACTTC